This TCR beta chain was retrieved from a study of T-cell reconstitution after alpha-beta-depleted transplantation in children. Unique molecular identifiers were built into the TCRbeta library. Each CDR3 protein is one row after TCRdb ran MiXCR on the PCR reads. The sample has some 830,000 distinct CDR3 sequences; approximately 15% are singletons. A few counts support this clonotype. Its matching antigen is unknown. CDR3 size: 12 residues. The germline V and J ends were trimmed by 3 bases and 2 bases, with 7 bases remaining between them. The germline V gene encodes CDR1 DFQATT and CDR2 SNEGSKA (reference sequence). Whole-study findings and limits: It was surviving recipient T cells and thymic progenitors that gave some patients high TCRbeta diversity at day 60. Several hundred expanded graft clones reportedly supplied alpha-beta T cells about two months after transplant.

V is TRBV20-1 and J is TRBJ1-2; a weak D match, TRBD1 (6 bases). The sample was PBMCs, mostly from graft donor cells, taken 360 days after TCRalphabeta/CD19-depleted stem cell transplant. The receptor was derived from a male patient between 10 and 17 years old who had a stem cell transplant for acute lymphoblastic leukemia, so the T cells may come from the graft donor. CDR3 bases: TGCAGTGCTAGGAGGGGGAACTATGGCTACACCTTC. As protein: CSARRGNYGYTF.